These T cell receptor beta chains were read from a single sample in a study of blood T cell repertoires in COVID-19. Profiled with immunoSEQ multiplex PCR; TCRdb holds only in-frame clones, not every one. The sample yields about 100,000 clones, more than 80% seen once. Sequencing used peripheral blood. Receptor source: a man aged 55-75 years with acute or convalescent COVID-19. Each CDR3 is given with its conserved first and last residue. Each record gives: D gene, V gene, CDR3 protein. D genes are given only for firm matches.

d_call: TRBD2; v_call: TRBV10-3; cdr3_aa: CAISRTSGRYNEQFF
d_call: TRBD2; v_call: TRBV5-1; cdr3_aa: CASSRTSGNNEQFF
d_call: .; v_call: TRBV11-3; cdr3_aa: CASSPRGDGELFF
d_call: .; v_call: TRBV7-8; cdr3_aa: CASSLNRRVRSYEQYF
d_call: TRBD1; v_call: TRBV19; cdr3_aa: CASSTRQGMNTEAFF
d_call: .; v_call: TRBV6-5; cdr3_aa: CASSLNEKLFF
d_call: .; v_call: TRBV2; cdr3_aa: CASRQGTIGNTEAFF
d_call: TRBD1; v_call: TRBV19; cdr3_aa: CASSIFGRQGGTGELFF
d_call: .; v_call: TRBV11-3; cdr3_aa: CASSLHSGEAFF
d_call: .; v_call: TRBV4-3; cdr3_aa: CASSQGSLKDTQYF
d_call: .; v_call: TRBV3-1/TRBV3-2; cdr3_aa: CASSQEGAGELFF
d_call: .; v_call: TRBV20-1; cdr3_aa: CSASRRQEYQPQHF
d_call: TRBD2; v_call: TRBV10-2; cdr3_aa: CASSEYAGASSGANVLTF
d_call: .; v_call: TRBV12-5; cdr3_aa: CASGLGREATEAFF
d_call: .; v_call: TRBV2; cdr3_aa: CASLQRTYNEQFF
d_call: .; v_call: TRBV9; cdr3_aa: CASSVEARSDYGYTF
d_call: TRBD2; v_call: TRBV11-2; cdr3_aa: CASSRRLAGGHNEQFF
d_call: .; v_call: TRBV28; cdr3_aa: CASSARVGRRTSSYEQYF
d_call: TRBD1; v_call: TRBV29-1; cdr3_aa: CSGSLDRSSTDTQYF
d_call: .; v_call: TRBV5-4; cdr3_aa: CASRRGPLTFEAFF
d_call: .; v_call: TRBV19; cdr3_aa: CASGGTFRNSPLHF
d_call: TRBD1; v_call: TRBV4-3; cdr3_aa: CASSPGQGKDTGELFF
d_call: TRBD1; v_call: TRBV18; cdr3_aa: CASSQDRGTTEAFF
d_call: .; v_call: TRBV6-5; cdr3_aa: CASSYKASASYEQYF